Below, 22 T cell receptor beta chains from the same sample are listed, as sequenced in a study of control samples from healthy donors and cancer patients. Repertoires were generated with immunoSEQ multiplex PCR, while TCRdb's copy carries only in-frame clones and drops some. Of about 140,000 clones listed, about 90% are singletons. The specimen sequenced was blood. These receptors were obtained from a man younger than 30 in good health.

V and J are TRBV7-9 and TRBJ1-2; D possibly corresponds to TRBD1 (5 bases). Trimming left V 5 bases short and J 6 bases short, with 10 bases between. From germline, CDR1 is SEHNR and CDR2 FQNEAQ (reference sequence). The CDR3 is made up of 12 amino acids. CDR3 DNA: TGTGCCAGCAGCCTAGGGGCCGATGGCTACACCTTC. Protein: CASSLGADGYTF.

This chain connects TRBV27 to TRBJ1-4; D call uncertain. Trimming left V 2 bases short and J 0 bases short, with 10 bases between. Per germline, CDR1 MNHEY and CDR2 SMNVEV (reference sequence). The CDR3 sequence is 16 residues long. CDR3 bases: TGTGCCAGCAGTTTAATGGGAAAAGCAACTAATGAAAAACTGTTTTTT. It yields the protein CASSLMGKATNEKLFF.

V usage is TRBV7-2 and J usage is TRBJ2-2, with D tentatively TRBD2 (5 bases). This CDR3 spans 15 amino acids. Germline assignment: CDR1 SGHTA and CDR2 FQGNSA. Trimming cost V 0 bases and J 6 bases, with 11 bases left between them. Here the CDR3 DNA reads TGTGCCAGCAGCTTAGCAGGGTCGAGGGCCGGGGAGCTGTTTTTT. This gives the protein CASSLAGSRAGELFF.

The V call is TRBV7-9, the J call TRBJ2-7; no clear D. Germline V gene data show CDR1 as SEHNR and CDR2 as FQNEAQ (reference sequence). CDR3 length equals 16 residues. V lost 1 base, J lost 0 bases, and 13 bases lay in between. CDR3 region: CASSLGGLLSSYEQYF. For the CDR3, the DNA is TGTGCCAGCAGCTTAGGTGGGCTTCTAAGCTCCTACGAGCAGTACTTC. Together with reference TRBV7-9 and TRBJ2-7, the CDR3 gives the full variable domain: DTGVSQNPRHKITKRGQNVTFRCDPISEHNRLYWYRQTLGQGPEFLTYFQNEAQLEKSRLLSDRFSAERPKGSFSTLEIQRTEQGDSAMYLCASSLGGLLSSYEQYFGPGTRLTVT.

The chain couples TRBV4-2 to TRBJ2-3; 7 bases line up with TRBD2. The CDR3 loop spans 17 amino acids. The V gene end was trimmed by 0 bases and the J gene end by 0 bases; junction bases not matched to a gene: 6. CDR1 and CDR2 (germline): LGHNA, YNFKEQ. CDR3 amino acids: CASSQDTLAKSTDTQYF. DNA for the CDR3: TGTGCCAGCAGCCAAGATACACTAGCGAAGAGCACAGATACGCAGTATTTT.

The chain is built from TRBV18 and TRBJ2-7; D may be TRBD1 (6 bases). This CDR3 is built from 15 residues. Germline CDR1 and CDR2: KGHSH and LQKENI. Deletions cut 3 bases from V and 5 bases from J, with 17 bases between. The CDR3 protein is CASSPNRQQGNEQYF. In nucleotides, the CDR3 is TGTGCCAGCTCACCCAACCGGCAGCAGGGGAACGAGCAGTACTTC.

The V call is TRBV4-1, the J call TRBJ2-7, with D possibly being TRBD1 or TRBD2 (6 bases each). Germline CDR1 MGHRA, CDR2 YSYEKL. Trimming took off 1 base at V and 0 bases at J, with 13 bases between the two ends. CDR3 length equals 16 residues. As DNA, the CDR3 is TGCGCCAGCAGCCAAGTTGGGGGGCTCCCCTCCTACGAGCAGTACTTC. It codes for CASSQVGGLPSYEQYF.

The genes are TRBV9 and TRBJ1-6, with D perhaps TRBD1 (6 bases). The germline V and J ends were trimmed by 0 bases and 10 bases, with 20 bases remaining between them. The CDR3 is made up of 17 amino acids. Looked up from germline, CDR1 is SGDLS and CDR2 is YYNGEE. This chain's CDR3 is CASSVEGGGVYRSPLHF. CDR3 sequence (DNA): TGTGCCAGCAGCGTAGAAGGAGGGGGGGTTTACCGGTCACCCCTCCACTTT. Full variable domain (remainder filled in from reference TRBV9 and TRBJ1-6): DSGVTQTPKHLITATGQRVTLRCSPRSGDLSVYWYQQSLDQGLQFLIQYYNGEERAKGNILERFSAQQFPDLHSELNLSSLELGDSALYFCASSVEGGGVYRSPLHFGNGTRLTVT.

J is TRBJ2-1 and V is TRBV6-2 or TRBV6-3, with TRBD1 as a possible D gene (7 bases). Germline values: CDR1 MNHEY, CDR2 SVGEGT. This CDR3 is built from 18 residues. Trimming shortened V by 2 bases and J by 3 bases, and 20 bases separated the two germline ends. DNA for the CDR3: TGTGCCAGCAGTTACACAATTCAGGGGGGAGCCCTCTACAATGAGCAGTTCTTC. This gives the protein CASSYTIQGGALYNEQFF.

In its sample, this clone was seen a few times. The V and J genes are TRBV28 and TRBJ1-2; D is unresolved. The CDR3 covers 10 residues. The V end lost 6 bases, the J end lost 7 bases, and 6 bases lay between the germline ends. The V gene's germline CDR1 is MDHEN and CDR2 SYDVKM. This CDR3 reads CASRSTGYTF. The DNA of the CDR3 is TGTGCCAGCAGGAGCACTGGCTACACCTTC.

The chain employs TRBV24-1 and TRBJ1-2; D not certain. CDR1 is KGHDR and CDR2 is SFDVKD in the germline V gene. The CDR3 is 14 residues long. V lost 9 bases, J lost 3 bases, and 16 bases lay in between. The CDR3 bases are TGTGCCACCCGGAGCCCCGCCGGGGACTATGGCTACACCTTC. This gives the protein CATRSPAGDYGYTF.

This clone was detected only once. CDR3 protein: CATSRDTETQYF. The CDR3 nucleotides read TGTGCCACCAGCAGAGATACCGAGACCCAGTACTTC. The chain carries TRBV15 and TRBJ2-5; D gene unclear. Trimming left V 0 bases short and J 5 bases short, with 4 bases between. The length of the CDR3 is 12 residues. CDR1 is LNHNV and CDR2 is YYDKDF in the germline V gene (reference sequence).

The chain links TRBV3-1 (or the pseudogene TRBV3-2) to TRBJ2-3, with D maybe TRBD2 (7 bases). The CDR3 is 13 residues long. Looked up from germline, CDR1 is LGHDT and CDR2 is YNNKEL (reference sequence). The ends were cut back, 4 bases at V and 10 bases at J, with 15 bases in the middle. The CDR3 DNA sequence: TGTGCCAGCAGCCCCCAGAGGCGGGGGCCGCAGTATTTT. Its protein product is CASSPQRRGPQYF.

This chain joins TRBV4-1 and TRBJ2-5; no clear D. Deletions cut 0 bases from V and 4 bases from J, with 3 bases between. CDR1 and CDR2 from the germline V gene are MGHRA and YSYEKL. The CDR3 is 12 residues long. The CDR3 is CASSQDTETQYF. The CDR3, as DNA: TGCGCCAGCAGCCAAGATACAGAGACCCAGTACTTC.

About this clone: Within the sample, other DNA sequences also encode this same CDR3. This sequence joins TRBV5-1 and TRBJ2-3, with 11 nucleotides matching TRBD2. This CDR3 is built from 15 residues. After removal of 4 bases from V and 1 base from J, the junction contained 2 bases not matched to a gene. The germline V gene has CDR1 SGHRS and CDR2 YFSETQ. The CDR3 protein is CASSLLAGGTDTQYF. The DNA of the CDR3 is TGCGCCAGCAGCCTACTAGCGGGGGGCACAGATACGCAGTATTTT.

The genes are TRBV28 and TRBJ1-6; 7 bases agree with TRBD1. Germline assignment: CDR1 MDHEN and CDR2 SYDVKM. Trimming removed 6 bases from V and 6 bases from J; junction bases left unmatched: 8. This CDR3 comprises 15 residues. CDR3 DNA sequence: TGTGCCAGCAGCCAGATGACAGGGAGTAATTCACCCCTCCACTTT. As protein: CASSQMTGSNSPLHF.

The chain links TRBV7-9 to TRBJ2-7, with 7 positions matching TRBD1. Germline lookup yields CDR1 SEHNR and CDR2 FQNEAQ (reference sequence). J lost 3 bases, V lost 4 bases, and 6 bases had no gene match. The CDR3 runs 14 residues. Written as DNA, the CDR3 is TGTGCCAGCAGCTCCACCCGACAGGGCTACGAGCAGTACTTC. It specifies CASSSTRQGYEQYF.

The CDR3 loop is CASMLSQQAYEQYF. CDR3 nucleotide sequence: TGTGCCAGCATGCTATCACAGCAAGCCTACGAGCAGTACTTC. The chain carries TRBV6-6 and TRBJ2-7; D is uncertain. This CDR3 spans 14 amino acids. Germline CDR1 is MNHNY and CDR2 is SVGAGI (reference sequence). Trimming removed 7 bases from V and 2 bases from J, with 15 bases in between.

This rearrangement joins TRBV4-1 to TRBJ2-1; TRBD1 matches at 11 bases. Germline V gene data show CDR1 as MGHRA and CDR2 as YSYEKL. CDR3 length equals 17 residues. The junction had 7 bases not matched to a gene; V was cut back by 1 base and J by 5 bases. The DNA for the CDR3 is TGCGCCAGCAGCCAAGTATCCGGGACAGGGGGGAACAATGAGCAGTTCTTC. Translating gives CASSQVSGTGGNNEQFF.

This sequence joins TRBV11-3 and TRBJ2-3; D not certain. The V end lost 1 base, the J end lost 0 bases, and 11 bases lay between the germline ends. The germline V gene has CDR1 SGHNT and CDR2 YENEEA. The CDR3 runs to 16 residues. The CDR3 is CASSLVWLGSTDTQYF. The CDR3 DNA sequence: TGTGCCAGCAGCTTAGTGTGGTTAGGAAGCACAGATACGCAGTATTTT. Variable domain in full (rest from reference TRBV11-3 and TRBJ2-3): EAGVVQSPRYKIIEKKQPVAFWCNPISGHNTLYWYLQNLGQGPELLIRYENEEAVDDSQLPKDRFSAERLKGVDSTLKIQPAELGDSAVYLCASSLVWLGSTDTQYFGPGTRLTVL.

About this clone itself: A junction boundary mismatches the germline segment, possibly from a read error. The gene calls are TRBV9 and TRBJ1-3; D is ambiguous. Germline assignment: CDR1 SGDLS and CDR2 YYNGEE. The CDR3 runs to 12 residues. CDR3 region: CASSGSGQPLSF. The CDR3 DNA sequence: TGTGCCAGCAGCGGATCGGGCCAACCTTTGTCCTTT.

This clone showed up just once. The V call is TRBV6-5, the J call TRBJ2-7; maybe TRBD1 (6 bases). The germline CDR1 and CDR2 sequences are MNHEY and SVGAGI. V was shortened by 6 bases and J by 4 bases, with 10 bases between the two germline ends. The CDR3 runs to 12 residues. The CDR3 loop reads CASSNDRYEQYF. CDR3 in DNA: TGTGCCAGCAGCAACGACAGGTACGAGCAGTACTTC.